This TCR beta chain comes out of a study of T-cell memory formation after mild COVID-19. Across the whole study: TCR clusters were mostly confined to one donor each. Broader study findings: SARS-CoV-2 specificity was not confirmed for second-wave clones peaking on day 37. Some clones that responded were present in memory (sampled pre-infection), which suggests cross-reactive memory joined.

Germline V CDR1 and CDR2: LNHDA, SQIVND (reference sequence). V trimming: 4 bases; J trimming: 0 bases; junction bases outside the gene matches: 4. The length of the CDR3 is 16 residues. With respect to this clonotype: Its target is not known.

5'RACE primed at constant segments yielded TCR alpha and TCR beta cDNA libraries bearing sample barcodes and UMIs. TCRdb processed the 5' RACE reads anew with MiXCR; each CDR3 protein has one entry. The data hold 450,000 or so distinct CDR3 sequences, with around a quarter observed a single time. The source material was PBMCs or a T cell subset sorted from them (not recorded which). The TCR was taken from an adult woman who had mild COVID-19 (a few samples of this study predate the infection). Cell type and time point are not known. This rearrangement joins TRBV19 to TRBJ2-7, with TRBD2 matching over 12 bases. CDR3 nucleotides: TGTGCCAGTAGTACCGGACTAGCGGGGCACTCCTACGAGCAGTACTTC. Its translation is CASSTGLAGHSYEQYF.